This is a list of T cell receptor beta chains from one sample in a study of shared T cell receptors in the human thymus. TCRdb's table, derived via immunoSEQ multiplex PCR, lists solely in-frame clones and lacks some. The sample holds about 730,000 clones, approximately 85% seen once. This sample also belongs to another study, concerning human thymus T cells.

Sequencing input: thymocytes. These receptors all stem from a girl in the first two years of life with a congenital heart defect. Both conserved end residues are part of each CDR3. A D gene is named only where the DNA matches it firmly. Where a row states a size, it is once, few, many or the class of an expanded clone; other rows omit it.

J: TRBJ1-5
size: few
D: .
V: TRBV19
CDR3: CASSRPGYSNQPQHF

J: TRBJ1-2
size: .
D: TRBD1
V: TRBV27
CDR3: CASSHSGTGANYGYTF

J: TRBJ1-3
size: once
D: .
V: TRBV4-1
CDR3: CASSPRESRSGNTIYF

J: TRBJ1-1
size: .
D: .
V: TRBV15
CDR3: CATSSHRGTGTEAFF

J: TRBJ1-5
size: .
D: .
V: TRBV27
CDR3: CASSSLRGGASNQPQHF

J: TRBJ2-7
size: .
D: TRBD1
V: TRBV15
CDR3: CATSRPRTGDPYEQYF

J: TRBJ2-7
size: .
D: TRBD1
V: TRBV4-3
CDR3: CASSQVNMDRGRLDEQYF

J: TRBJ1-2
size: .
D: .
V: TRBV9
CDR3: CASSAPLGSGYTF

J: TRBJ1-6
size: .
D: .
V: TRBV5-6
CDR3: CASSLRGSSYNSPLHF

J: TRBJ1-6
size: .
D: .
V: TRBV19
CDR3: CASSTRPRGSPLHF

J: TRBJ2-7
size: few
D: TRBD1
V: TRBV7-2
CDR3: CASSLAVGTVNEQYF

J: TRBJ1-3
size: few
D: .
V: TRBV4-1
CDR3: CASSRFGVLSGNTIYF

J: TRBJ2-7
size: once
D: .
V: TRBV4-1
CDR3: CASSQGRQSSYEQYF

J: TRBJ1-2
size: once
D: .
V: TRBV28
CDR3: CASWAGILYGYTF

J: TRBJ2-7
size: .
D: .
V: TRBV25-1
CDR3: CASSESGSRHEQYF

J: TRBJ2-2
size: .
D: TRBD2
V: TRBV19
CDR3: CASSLGLAWGCGELFF

J: TRBJ1-1
size: .
D: .
V: TRBV18
CDR3: CASSPSGGTEAFF

J: TRBJ1-1
size: .
D: TRBD1
V: TRBV19
CDR3: CASLRGRMMNTEAFF

J: TRBJ2-1
size: .
D: .
V: TRBV18
CDR3: CASSRPSLSGVYNEQFF

J: TRBJ1-2
size: .
D: .
V: TRBV5-6
CDR3: CASSRRWYGYTF

J: TRBJ1-4
size: .
D: .
V: TRBV7-9
CDR3: CASSLDGGELNEKLFF

J: TRBJ1-1
size: once
D: .
V: TRBV6-6
CDR3: CASTPREGNTEAFF

J: TRBJ2-4
size: .
D: .
V: TRBV4-1
CDR3: CASSPYNGDPAKNIQYF

J: TRBJ2-3
size: .
D: .
V: TRBV11-2
CDR3: CASSFETGSQRGTDTQYF

J: TRBJ2-3
size: .
D: TRBD2
V: TRBV4-1
CDR3: CASSQSKGTSSTDTQYF

J: TRBJ2-3
size: .
D: TRBD2
V: TRBV4-3
CDR3: CASSQDIKLAGATDTQYF

J: TRBJ2-3
size: .
D: TRBD2
V: TRBV5-1
CDR3: CANSKAGRIDTQYF

J: TRBJ2-1
size: few
D: .
V: TRBV10-3
CDR3: CAIRAASLSYNEQFF

J: TRBJ2-7
size: .
D: .
V: TRBV5-1
CDR3: CASSLTGSRYEQYF

J: TRBJ2-5
size: .
D: .
V: TRBV5-1
CDR3: CASSESNRNIERETQYF

J: TRBJ1-2
size: .
D: .
V: TRBV5-1
CDR3: CASSLRDFYGYTF

J: TRBJ1-2
size: .
D: TRBD1
V: TRBV28
CDR3: CASIGSGTGGGYTF